The 32 T cell receptor beta chains below all came from one sample that was sequenced in a study of T cell responses to AZD1222 COVID-19 vaccine. The method was immunoSEQ multiplex PCR; TCRdb's version includes in-frame clones alone and lacks a portion of them. The sample yields 95,000 or so clones, 70% to 90% seen once. The source material was peripheral blood, sampled on day 0 of AZD1222 vaccination. All receptors come from an adult in good health.

This chain joins TRBV6-5 and TRBJ2-3, with 9 bases aligning to TRBD2. Germline CDR1 reads MNHEY; CDR2 reads SVGAGI. Trimming took 2 bases from V and 5 from J; bases not matched to a gene: 2. This CDR3 comprises 14 residues. The CDR3 sequence: CASSYRTSEDTQYF. The CDR3 DNA is TGTGCCAGCAGTTACAGGACTAGCGAAGATACGCAGTATTTT.

CDR3 residues: CASSEINFYGYTF. Written as DNA, the CDR3 is TGTGCCAGCAGTGAAATCAATTTCTATGGCTACACCTTC. V gene TRBV6-1 combines with J gene TRBJ1-2; no clear D gene. Between the trimmed V and J ends, which lost 2 bases and 4 bases, there was a span of 8 bases. Germline CDR1 reads MNHNS; CDR2 reads SASEGT. The CDR3 has 13 residues.

As concerns this clone: Other DNA sequences in this sample translate to the same CDR3. V and J are TRBV4-1 and TRBJ1-1, with TRBD1 matching over 7 bases. The CDR3 runs to 15 residues. Losses at the gene ends were 4 bases for V and 0 bases for J; bases not matched to a gene: 5. Germline lookup yields CDR1 MGHRA and CDR2 YSYEKL. The CDR3 sequence is CASSPRTGMNTEAFF. In DNA, the CDR3 is TGCGCCAGCAGCCCCAGGACAGGAATGAACACTGAAGCTTTCTTT.

This chain connects TRBV5-1 to TRBJ1-2, with D perhaps matching TRBD1 (6 bases). The CDR3 contains 13 residues. The V and J ends lost 4 bases and 5 bases respectively, with 12 bases between them. From germline, CDR1 is SGHRS and CDR2 YFSETQ. In DNA, the CDR3 is TGCGCCAGCAGCGCTGGAGGGGGTTATGGCTACACCTTC. Protein: CASSAGGGYGYTF. Using reference TRBV5-1 and TRBJ1-2 for the parts outside the CDR3, the full variable domain is KAGVTQTPRYLIKTRGQQVTLSCSPISGHRSVSWYQQTPGQGLQFLFEYFSETQRNKGNFPGRFSGRQFSNSRSEMNVSTLELGDSALYLCASSAGGGYGYTFGSGTRLTVV.

The chain employs TRBV5-1 and TRBJ2-1; 10 bases align to TRBD1. CDR1 and CDR2 from the germline V gene are SGHRS and YFSETQ. The V gene end was trimmed by 4 bases and the J gene end by 1 base; junction bases not matched to a gene: 2. The CDR3 totals 15 residues. The CDR3 region has the DNA TGCGCCAGCAGCGGGGGACAGGGGTCCTACAATGAGCAGTTCTTC. It encodes CASSGGQGSYNEQFF.

The V call is TRBV7-2, the J call TRBJ1-5; tentatively, D is TRBD1 (5 bases). Trimming left V 1 base short and J 4 bases short, with 11 bases between. The V gene's germline CDR1 is SGHTA and CDR2 FQGNSA. The CDR3 has 15 amino acids. The CDR3 nucleotides are TGTGCCAGCAGCTTAGACAGGCGGATTAATCAGCCCCAGCATTTT. This sequence encodes CASSLDRRINQPQHF.

In its sample, this clone was seen once. The chain carries TRBV7-2 and TRBJ2-2, with TRBD2 matching 8 bases. CDR1 and CDR2 (germline): SGHTA, FQGNSA. V lost 3 bases to trimming and J lost 5 bases; unmatched junction nucleotides: 5. This CDR3 contains 15 residues. CDR3 loop: CASSLRQRGTGELFF. CDR3 bases: TGTGCCAGCAGCTTGCGACAGCGGGGGACCGGGGAGCTGTTTTTT.

The V and J genes are TRBV6-5 and TRBJ2-7, with D possibly TRBD1 on 5 matching bases. With 6 bases removed from V and 3 bases from J, the gap between germline ends came to 15 bases. Germline V gene lookup returns CDR1 MNHEY and CDR2 SVGAGI. The CDR3 runs to 14 residues. The chain's CDR3 is CASRGSQEIYEQYF. In DNA form, the CDR3 reads TGTGCCAGCAGGGGGTCACAGGAGATCTACGAGCAGTACTTC.

The chain carries TRBV13 and TRBJ2-6; no reliable D call. V shed 5 bases and J shed 9 bases, with 26 bases lying between them. This CDR3 spans 18 amino acids. Germline V gene sequence: CDR1 PRHDT, CDR2 FYEKMQ (reference sequence). CDR3 sequence: CASSPSEILGFEDNVLTF. CDR3 bases: TGTGCCAGCAGCCCCTCGGAGATCCTCGGTTTTGAGGACAACGTCCTGACTTTC.

This chain links TRBV5-4 with TRBJ1-6; D is uncertain. This CDR3 comprises 12 residues. Germline V CDR1 and CDR2: SGHNT, YYREEE (reference sequence). The V gene lost 4 bases and the J gene lost 9 bases, with 8 bases spanning the gap. The CDR3 protein is CASSQNSSPLHF. CDR3 coding DNA: TGTGCCAGCAGCCAGAACAGTTCACCCCTCCACTTT.

This sequence joins TRBV5-1 and TRBJ1-6, with TRBD1 as a possible D gene (5 bases). V was trimmed by 0 bases and J by 11 bases, leaving 15 bases between them. This CDR3 has 15 amino acids. Germline V lookup: CDR1 SGHRS, CDR2 YFSETQ. CDR3 protein: CASSLEGSGSPPLHF. The CDR3 DNA sequence: TGCGCCAGCAGCTTGGAGGGGTCCGGATCCCCACCCCTCCACTTT.

Written as DNA, the CDR3 is TGTGCCAGCAGTGAAGGGGAAGGAAACTCTGGAAACACCATATATTTT. Translated: CASSEGEGNSGNTIYF. J is TRBJ1-3 and V is TRBV6-1; no reliable D call. The CDR3 consists of 16 residues. Trimming removed 1 base at V and 0 bases at J, with 10 bases between. The germline CDR1 and CDR2 sequences are MNHNS and SASEGT.

This clone was picked up one time. The chain employs TRBV4-3 and TRBJ2-7; possibly TRBD1 or TRBD2 for D (5 bases each). Germline-derived CDR1 and CDR2 are LGHNA and YSLEER. V shed 3 bases and J shed 2 bases, with 20 bases lying between them. The CDR3 contains 17 residues. The chain's CDR3 is CASSQAASGTATYEQYF. DNA of the CDR3: TGCGCCAGCAGCCAGGCAGCTTCCGGGACGGCTACCTACGAGCAGTACTTC.

The chain joins TRBV14 to TRBJ2-7; D ambiguous. Germline assignment: CDR1 SGHDN and CDR2 FVKESK. Trimming took off 0 bases at V and 3 bases at J, with 6 bases between the two ends. The CDR3 has 13 residues. The CDR3 is CASSQESFYEQYF. CDR3 nucleotides: TGTGCCAGCAGCCAAGAAAGCTTCTACGAGCAGTACTTC.

The table lists this clone with a few counts. The V and J genes are TRBV7-9 and TRBJ1-1; tentatively, D is TRBD1 (6 bases). This CDR3 is 16 amino acids long. From germline, CDR1 is SEHNR and CDR2 FQNEAQ (reference sequence). V gave up 5 bases and J gave up 1 base, with 17 bases separating them. The CDR3 loop is CASSRDGQIRNTEAFF. The CDR3 coding sequence is TGTGCCAGCAGCCGGGACGGACAGATTCGGAACACTGAAGCTTTCTTT.

V and J are TRBV9 and TRBJ2-3, with 11 bases lining up with TRBD2. V lost 4 bases to trimming and J lost 4 bases; unmatched junction nucleotides: 8. CDR3 length: 16 amino acids. CDR1 is SGDLS and CDR2 is YYNGEE in the germline V gene. The CDR3, as DNA: TGTGCCAGCAGCCATAGCGGGGGGGCTGTCGCAGATACGCAGTATTTT. Translating it yields CASSHSGGAVADTQYF. Full variable domain (outside the CDR3, taken from reference TRBV9 and TRBJ2-3): DSGVTQTPKHLITATGQRVTLRCSPRSGDLSVYWYQQSLDQGLQFLIQYYNGEERAKGNILERFSAQQFPDLHSELNLSSLELGDSALYFCASSHSGGAVADTQYFGPGTRLTVL.

V gene TRBV6-2 or TRBV6-3 combines with J gene TRBJ1-1, with no clear D. This CDR3 is built from 13 residues. V was clipped by 6 bases and J by 2 bases, with 10 bases between them. Germline CDR1 reads MNHEY; CDR2 reads SVGEGT. CDR3 sequence (DNA): TGTGCCAGCAGCTATTATCCCAACACTGAAGCTTTCTTT. It yields the protein CASSYYPNTEAFF.

The chain carries TRBV30 and TRBJ1-5; TRBD1 matches 7 bases. This CDR3 region has 13 residues. CDR1 and CDR2 from the germline V gene are GTSNPN and SVGIG (reference sequence). The trim removed 4 bases at V and 2 bases at J, leaving 2 bases unmatched. CDR3 sequence: CAWNGQGNQPQHF. DNA for the CDR3: TGTGCCTGGAACGGACAGGGCAATCAGCCCCAGCATTTT.

The chain combines TRBV29-1 with TRBJ1-2; D might be TRBD1 (5 bases). CDR3 size: 12 residues. CDR1 and CDR2 (germline): SQVTM, ANQGSEA. V lost 6 bases, J lost 2 bases, and 10 bases lay in between. The CDR3 region is CSVTDTNYGYTF. The CDR3 nucleotides are TGCAGCGTAACGGACACAAACTATGGCTACACCTTC.

The chain uses TRBV9 and TRBJ1-1; D gene unclear. Looked up from germline, CDR1 is SGDLS and CDR2 is YYNGEE. The ends were cut back, 0 bases at V and 0 bases at J, with 12 bases in the middle. The CDR3 length is 16 residues. This chain's CDR3 is CASSVGGLPMNTEAFF. CDR3 in DNA: TGTGCCAGCAGCGTAGGAGGGTTACCAATGAACACTGAAGCTTTCTTT.

The chain links TRBV4-1 to TRBJ2-3; D is tentatively TRBD1 or TRBD2 (6 bases each). Germline loops: CDR1 MGHRA, CDR2 YSYEKL. V lost 0 bases and J lost 3, with 10 bases in between. This CDR3 comprises 15 residues. Here the CDR3 DNA reads TGCGCCAGCAGCCAAGAAGGGGGGCCGACAGATACGCAGTATTTT. As protein: CASSQEGGPTDTQYF.

J is TRBJ1-2 and V is TRBV5-4, with D perhaps TRBD1 (6 bases). CDR3 size: 14 residues. The V and J ends lost 6 bases and 1 base respectively, with 13 bases between them. CDR1 and CDR2 from the germline V gene are SGHNT and YYREEE (reference sequence). Here the CDR3 reads CASTGGGLNYGYTF. Here the CDR3 DNA reads TGTGCCAGCACCGGGGGGGGGCTTAACTATGGCTACACCTTC.

In DNA form, the CDR3 reads TGTGCCAGCAGCCAAGTTAGGAGTCAGAACTATGGCTACACCTTC. This encodes CASSQVRSQNYGYTF. The chain combines TRBV4-2 with TRBJ1-2; no clear D gene. V lost 1 base and J lost 2, with 11 bases in between. Germline V gene sequence: CDR1 LGHNA, CDR2 YNFKEQ. The CDR3 sequence is 15 residues long.

V gene TRBV7-8 combines with J gene TRBJ2-7, with 9 positions matching TRBD2. This CDR3 is built from 15 residues. Germline CDR1 and CDR2: SGHVS and FQNEAQ. Trimming cost V 1 base and J 6 bases; bases outside gene matches: 7. CDR3 DNA: TGTGCCAGCAGCTTAGGATCGAGCGGGGGGTTCGAGCAGTACTTC. Translating it yields CASSLGSSGGFEQYF. The variable domain in full, completed from reference TRBV7-8 and TRBJ2-7, reads GAGVSQSPRYKVAKRGQDVALRCDPISGHVSLFWYQQALGQGPEFLTYFQNEAQLDKSGLPSDRFFAERPEGSVSTLKIQRTQQEDSAVYLCASSLGSSGGFEQYFGPGTRLTVT.

The V call is TRBV7-6, the J call TRBJ1-1, with a weak D call TRBD1 (6 bases). Trimming stripped 0 bases from V and 2 bases from J, with 22 bases between. This CDR3 has 19 residues. Germline CDR1 is SGHVS and CDR2 is FNYEAQ. This chain's CDR3 is CASSLARTAAKLNNTEAFF. The DNA for the CDR3 is TGTGCCAGCAGCTTAGCGCGGACAGCCGCTAAGCTTAACAACACTGAAGCTTTCTTT.

V gene TRBV6-2 or TRBV6-3 combines with J gene TRBJ2-7; D not certain. Trimming removed 2 bases at V and 3 bases at J, with 8 bases between. Per germline, CDR1 MNHEY and CDR2 SVGEGT. The length of the CDR3 is 13 residues. CDR3 coding DNA: TGTGCCAGCAGTTACGGCAGTGGCTACGAGCAGTACTTC. The encoded protein is CASSYGSGYEQYF.

The chain couples TRBV12-3 or TRBV12-4 to TRBJ2-1, with D perhaps given as TRBD1 or TRBD2 (5 bases each). V was cut by 6 bases and J by 14 bases, with 17 bases left in between. The CDR3 loop spans 12 amino acids. As DNA, the CDR3 is TGTGCCAGCAGACGGGCGACCGGGGCAAAGTTCTTC. Translation gives CASRRATGAKFF.

V and J are TRBV28 and TRBJ1-2, with a possible D match to TRBD1 (5 bases). V was shortened by 5 bases and J by 4 bases, with 14 bases between the two germline ends. CDR3 size: 14 residues. The germline gives CDR1 MDHEN, CDR2 SYDVKM. This chain's CDR3 is CASSLTRGLYGYTF. For the CDR3, the DNA is TGTGCCAGCAGTCTCACGAGGGGCCTCTATGGCTACACCTTC.

V usage is TRBV5-6 and J usage is TRBJ1-2; D not resolved. The germline CDR1 and CDR2 sequences are SGHDT and YYEEEE. The CDR3 loop spans 14 amino acids. The germline V and J ends were trimmed by 1 base and 2 bases, with 9 bases remaining between them. CDR3 in amino acids: CASSLTAHNYGYTF. The DNA for the CDR3 is TGTGCCAGCAGCTTGACGGCTCACAACTATGGCTACACCTTC.

V and J are TRBV28 and TRBJ1-6; D gene uncertain. Germline-derived CDR1 and CDR2 are MDHEN and SYDVKM. V was clipped by 7 bases and J by 9 bases, with 13 bases between them. The CDR3 is made up of 13 amino acids. The CDR3: CASMVGWASPLHF. The CDR3 DNA reads TGTGCCAGCATGGTCGGGTGGGCTTCACCCCTCCACTTT.

The rearrangement links TRBV25-1 to TRBJ2-2, with D tentatively TRBD2 (5 bases). This CDR3 spans 14 amino acids. Germline CDR1 is MGHDK and CDR2 is SYGVNS. V was shortened by 6 bases and J by 6 bases, with 14 bases between the two germline ends. DNA for the CDR3: TGTGCCAGCAGGGATCATAGGCGGGCCGGGGAGCTGTTTTTT. Protein product: CASRDHRRAGELFF.

The gene calls are TRBV7-2 and TRBJ2-4, with unresolved D. The CDR3 has 14 residues. Germline V lookup: CDR1 SGHTA, CDR2 FQGNSA. V lost 4 bases, J lost 0 bases, and 7 bases lay in between. The CDR3 bases are TGTGCCAGCAGCTCGGCTTTAGCCAAAAACATTCAGTACTTC. Residues: CASSSALAKNIQYF.